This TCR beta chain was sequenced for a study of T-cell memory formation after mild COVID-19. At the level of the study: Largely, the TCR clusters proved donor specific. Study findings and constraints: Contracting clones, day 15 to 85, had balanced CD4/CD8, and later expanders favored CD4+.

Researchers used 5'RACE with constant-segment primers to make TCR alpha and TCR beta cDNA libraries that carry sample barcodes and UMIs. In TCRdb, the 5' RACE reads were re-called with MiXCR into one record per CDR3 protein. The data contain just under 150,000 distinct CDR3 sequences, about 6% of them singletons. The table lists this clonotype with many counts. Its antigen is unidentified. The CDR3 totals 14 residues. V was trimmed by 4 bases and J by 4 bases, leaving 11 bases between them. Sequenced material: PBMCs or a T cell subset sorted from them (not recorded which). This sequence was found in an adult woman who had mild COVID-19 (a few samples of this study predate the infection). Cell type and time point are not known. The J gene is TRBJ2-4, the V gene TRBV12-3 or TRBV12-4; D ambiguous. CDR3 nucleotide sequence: TGTGCCAGCAGTTCGGGCCCTATGAAAAACATTCAGTACTTC. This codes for CASSSGPMKNIQYF.